This TCR beta chain derives from a study of vaccination and CD4 T cells after COVID-19. About the research overall: For post-vaccine samples, collection took place a median around 70 days after dose two, ranging from 14 to 241.

Germline assignment: CDR1 DFQATT and CDR2 SNEGSKA (reference sequence). The CDR3 has 16 residues. V was clipped by 0 bases and J by 8 bases, with 17 bases between them. This clonotype was detected a few times. The antigen remains undetermined. With the Oncomine TCR Beta short-read assay, DNA from cultured CD4+ T cells was sequenced. TCRdb processed the PCR reads anew with MiXCR; each CDR3 protein has one entry. The data show fewer than 15,000 distinct CDR3 sequences, under 60% seen once. This sample's treatment: roughly nine-day PBMC culture with coronavirus spike peptide pools or control peptides (ViraFEST assay).

The TCR was taken from a human donor who had recovered from COVID-19. The sample comprised CD4+ T cells from blood, cultured in vitro. The chain carries TRBV20-1 and TRBJ1-6; D perhaps matches TRBD1 (5 bases). CDR3 DNA: TGCAGTGCTAGAGATTTCGGAGGGGTCTGGGATTCACCCCTCCACTTT. It is translated as CSARDFGGVWDSPLHF.